This TCR beta chain comes out of a study of cytomegalovirus exposure and HLA in healthy donors. General observations from the study: TCR beta chains numbering more than 150 were designated cytomegalovirus-associated. Trimming of TCR beta V- and J-genes showed a link, identified in a later analysis, to a missense DCLRE1C variant.

The PCR made use of 60 Vbeta and 13 Jbeta primers. Assay used: immunoSEQ multiplex PCR; TCRdb lists only in-frame clones, some missing. Among 200,000 or so clones, 84% were seen once, and the ten largest hold around 0.26%. V was clipped by 4 bases and J by 7 bases; unmatched bases: 12. The CDR3 spans 15 residues. Germline CDR1 and CDR2: GTSNPN and SVGIG (reference sequence). Likely unrecorded immune exposures existed in these nominally healthy donors. This clone is a singleton in its sample. What it binds is unknown. The chain couples TRBV30 to TRBJ2-1; 8 nucleotides match TRBD1. What was sequenced was PBMCs. The origin of this receptor is a boy younger than 18 in good health and CMV-seronegative. In DNA, the CDR3 is TGTGCCTGGATGTTCAGGGCAGGGGGCAAAAATGAGCAGTTCTTC. This codes for CAWMFRAGGKNEQFF.